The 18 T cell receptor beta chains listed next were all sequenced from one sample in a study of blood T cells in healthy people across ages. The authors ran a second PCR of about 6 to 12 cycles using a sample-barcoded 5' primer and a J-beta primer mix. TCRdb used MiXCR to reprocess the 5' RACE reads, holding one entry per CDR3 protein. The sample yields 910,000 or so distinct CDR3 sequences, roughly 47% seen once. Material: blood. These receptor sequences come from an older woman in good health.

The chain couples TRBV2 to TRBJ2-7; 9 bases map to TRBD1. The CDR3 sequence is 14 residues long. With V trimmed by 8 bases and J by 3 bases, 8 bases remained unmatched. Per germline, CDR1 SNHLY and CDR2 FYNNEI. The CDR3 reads CASGLGQGFYEQYF. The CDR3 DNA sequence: TGTGCCAGCGGGTTGGGACAGGGCTTCTACGAGCAGTACTTC.

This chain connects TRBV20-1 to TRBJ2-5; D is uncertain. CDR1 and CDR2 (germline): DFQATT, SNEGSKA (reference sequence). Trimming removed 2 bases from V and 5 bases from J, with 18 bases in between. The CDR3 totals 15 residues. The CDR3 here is CSARPGWGYRETQYF. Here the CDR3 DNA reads TGCAGTGCTAGACCAGGATGGGGATATCGGGAGACCCAGTACTTC.

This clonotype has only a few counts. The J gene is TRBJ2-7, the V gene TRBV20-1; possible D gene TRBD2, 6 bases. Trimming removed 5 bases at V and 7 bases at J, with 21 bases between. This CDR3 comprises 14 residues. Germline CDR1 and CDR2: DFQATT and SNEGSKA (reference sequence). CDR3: CSARGPGVGWEQYF. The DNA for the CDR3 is TGCAGTGCTCGAGGTCCGGGGGTGGGTTGGGAGCAGTACTTC.

The CDR3 reads CASSRREAIVQFF. The CDR3, as DNA: TGTGCCAGCAGTCGGCGGGAGGCTATTGTACAGTTCTTC. The rearrangement links TRBV12-3 or TRBV12-4 to TRBJ2-1; 8 nucleotides match TRBD2. With 5 bases clipped from V and 13 bases from J, the junction kept 10 bases outside the gene matches. The CDR3 runs to 13 residues.

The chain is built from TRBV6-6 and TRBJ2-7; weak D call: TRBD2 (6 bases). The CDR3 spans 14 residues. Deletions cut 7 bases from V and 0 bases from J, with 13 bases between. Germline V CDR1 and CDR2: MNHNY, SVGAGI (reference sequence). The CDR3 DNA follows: TGTGCCAGCACCTCGGACGGGGGCTCCTACGAGCAGTACTTC. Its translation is CASTSDGGSYEQYF.

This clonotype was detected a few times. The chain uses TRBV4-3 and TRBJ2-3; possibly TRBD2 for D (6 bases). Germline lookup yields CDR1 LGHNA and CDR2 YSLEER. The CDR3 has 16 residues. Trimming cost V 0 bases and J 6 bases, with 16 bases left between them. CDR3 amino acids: CASSQDSGPAGDTQYF. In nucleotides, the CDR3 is TGCGCCAGCAGCCAAGATAGCGGTCCGGCGGGGGATACGCAGTATTTT.

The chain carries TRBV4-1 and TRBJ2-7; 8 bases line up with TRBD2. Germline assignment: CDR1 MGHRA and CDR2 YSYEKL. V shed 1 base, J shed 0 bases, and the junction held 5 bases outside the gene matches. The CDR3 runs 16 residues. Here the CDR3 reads CASSQGQGLGSYEQYF. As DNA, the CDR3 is TGCGCCAGCAGCCAAGGGCAGGGACTAGGCTCCTACGAGCAGTACTTC.

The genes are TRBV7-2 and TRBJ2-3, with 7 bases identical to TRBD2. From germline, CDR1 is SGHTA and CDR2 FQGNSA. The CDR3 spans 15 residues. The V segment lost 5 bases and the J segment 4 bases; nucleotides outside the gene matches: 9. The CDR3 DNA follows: TGTGCCAGCAGCCAATCCGGGACTACCTCAGATACGCAGTATTTT. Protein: CASSQSGTTSDTQYF.

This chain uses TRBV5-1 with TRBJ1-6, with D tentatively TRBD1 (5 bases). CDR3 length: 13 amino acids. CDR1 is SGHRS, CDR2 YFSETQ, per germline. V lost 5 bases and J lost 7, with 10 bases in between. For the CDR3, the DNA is TGCGCCAGCAGGTCGACAGAAAATTCACCCCTCCACTTT. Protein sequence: CASRSTENSPLHF. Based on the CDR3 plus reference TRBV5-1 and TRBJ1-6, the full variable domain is KAGVTQTPRYLIKTRGQQVTLSCSPISGHRSVSWYQQTPGQGLQFLFEYFSETQRNKGNFPGRFSGRQFSNSRSEMNVSTLELGDSALYLCASRSTENSPLHFGNGTRLTVT.

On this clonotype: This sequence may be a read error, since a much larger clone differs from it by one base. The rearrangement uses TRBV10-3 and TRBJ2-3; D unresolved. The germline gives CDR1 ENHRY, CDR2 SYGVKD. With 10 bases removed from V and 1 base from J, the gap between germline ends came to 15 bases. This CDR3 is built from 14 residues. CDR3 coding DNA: TGTGCCACCAACCACCCGGCCGGCACAGATACGCAGTATTTT. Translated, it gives CATNHPAGTDTQYF.

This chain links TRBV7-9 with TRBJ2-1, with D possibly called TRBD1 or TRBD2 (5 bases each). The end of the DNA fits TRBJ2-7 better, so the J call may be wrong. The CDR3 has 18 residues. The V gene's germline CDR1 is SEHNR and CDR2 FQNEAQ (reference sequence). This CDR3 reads CASSFERRSVRDQNEQYF. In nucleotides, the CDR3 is TGTGCCAGCAGCTTTGAACGTAGGAGCGTCCGGGACCAAAACGAGCAGTACTTC.

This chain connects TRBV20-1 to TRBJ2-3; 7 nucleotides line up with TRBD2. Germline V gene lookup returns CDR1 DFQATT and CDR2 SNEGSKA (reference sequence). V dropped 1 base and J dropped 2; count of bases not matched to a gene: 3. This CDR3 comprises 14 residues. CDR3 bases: TGCAGTGCTAGAGTGGAGCGGGACACAGATACGCAGTATTTT. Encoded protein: CSARVERDTDTQYF.

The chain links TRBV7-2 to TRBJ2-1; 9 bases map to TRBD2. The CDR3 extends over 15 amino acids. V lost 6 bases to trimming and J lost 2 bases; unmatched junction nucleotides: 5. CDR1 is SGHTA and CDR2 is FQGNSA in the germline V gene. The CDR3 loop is CASRATSGTYNEQFF. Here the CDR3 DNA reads TGTGCCAGCAGGGCGACTAGCGGTACCTACAATGAGCAGTTCTTC.

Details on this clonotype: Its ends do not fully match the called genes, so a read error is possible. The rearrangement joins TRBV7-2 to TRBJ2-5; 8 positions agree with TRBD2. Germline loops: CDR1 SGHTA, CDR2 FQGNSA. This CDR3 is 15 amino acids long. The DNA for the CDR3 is TGTGCCAGCAGCTGGGATAGCGGGAAGCAAGAGACCCGGTACTTC. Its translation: CASSWDSGKQETRYF.

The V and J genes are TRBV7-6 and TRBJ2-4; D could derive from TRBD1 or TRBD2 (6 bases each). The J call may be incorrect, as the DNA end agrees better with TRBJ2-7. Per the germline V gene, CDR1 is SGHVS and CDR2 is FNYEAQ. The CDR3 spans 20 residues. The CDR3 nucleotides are TGTGCCAGCAGCTTAGGGGCCGGGGGCGACGTCTGGTTGGTGGACTACGAGCAGTACTTC. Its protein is CASSLGAGGDVWLVDYEQYF.

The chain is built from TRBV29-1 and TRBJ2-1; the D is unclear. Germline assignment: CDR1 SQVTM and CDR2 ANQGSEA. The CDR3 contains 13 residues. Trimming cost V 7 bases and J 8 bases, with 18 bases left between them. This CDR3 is CSAGFWDKDEQFF. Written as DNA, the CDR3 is TGCAGCGCCGGATTTTGGGATAAGGATGAGCAGTTCTTC.

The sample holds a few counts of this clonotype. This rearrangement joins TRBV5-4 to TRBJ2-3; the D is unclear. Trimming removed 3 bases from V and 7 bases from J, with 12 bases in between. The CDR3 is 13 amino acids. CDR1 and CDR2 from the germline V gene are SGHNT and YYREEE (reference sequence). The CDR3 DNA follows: TGTGCCAGCAGCTCTGACCTTCCGTATACGCAGTATTTT. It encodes CASSSDLPYTQYF. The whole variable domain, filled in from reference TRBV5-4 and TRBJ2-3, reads ETGVTQSPTHLIKTRGQQVTLRCSSQSGHNTVSWYQQALGQGPQFIFQYYREEENGRGNFPPRFSGLQFPNYSSELNVNALELDDSALYLCASSSDLPYTQYFGPGTRLTVL.

This CDR3 is CASSQGVNHYEQYF. The CDR3 DNA is TGTGCCAGCAGCCAAGGAGTGAATCACTACGAGCAGTACTTC. This chain uses TRBV4-2 with TRBJ2-7; D gene uncertain. Between the trimmed V and J ends, which lost 1 base and 3 bases, there was a span of 10 bases. The germline V gene has CDR1 LGHNA and CDR2 YNFKEQ. The CDR3 sequence is 14 residues long.